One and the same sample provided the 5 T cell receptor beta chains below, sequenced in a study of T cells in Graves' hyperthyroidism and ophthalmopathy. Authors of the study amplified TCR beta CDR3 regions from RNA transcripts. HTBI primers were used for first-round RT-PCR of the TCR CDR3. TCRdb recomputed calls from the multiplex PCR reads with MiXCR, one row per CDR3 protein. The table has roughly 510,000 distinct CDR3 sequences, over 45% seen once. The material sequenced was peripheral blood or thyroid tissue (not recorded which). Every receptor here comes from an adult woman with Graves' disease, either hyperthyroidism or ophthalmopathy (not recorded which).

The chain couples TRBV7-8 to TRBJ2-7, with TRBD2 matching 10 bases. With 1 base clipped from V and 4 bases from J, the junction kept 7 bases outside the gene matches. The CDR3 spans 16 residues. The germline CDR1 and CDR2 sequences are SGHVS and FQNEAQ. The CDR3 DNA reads TGTGCCAGCAGCTTAGTAGGGGCTAGCGGGAGTTACGAGCAGTACTTC. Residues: CASSLVGASGSYEQYF.

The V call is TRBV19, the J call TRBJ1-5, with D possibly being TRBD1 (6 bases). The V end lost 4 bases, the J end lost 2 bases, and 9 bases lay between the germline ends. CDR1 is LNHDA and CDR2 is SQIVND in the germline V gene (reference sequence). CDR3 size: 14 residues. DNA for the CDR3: TGTGCCAGTAGTAGGGGGCGAGGCAATCAGCCCCAGCATTTT. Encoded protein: CASSRGRGNQPQHF.

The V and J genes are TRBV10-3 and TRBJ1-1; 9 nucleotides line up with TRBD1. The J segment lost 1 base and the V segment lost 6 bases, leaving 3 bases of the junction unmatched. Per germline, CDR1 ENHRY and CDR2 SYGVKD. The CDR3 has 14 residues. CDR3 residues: CAIRRTGENTEAFF. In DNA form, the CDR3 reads TGTGCCATCAGGAGGACAGGGGAGAACACTGAAGCTTTCTTT.

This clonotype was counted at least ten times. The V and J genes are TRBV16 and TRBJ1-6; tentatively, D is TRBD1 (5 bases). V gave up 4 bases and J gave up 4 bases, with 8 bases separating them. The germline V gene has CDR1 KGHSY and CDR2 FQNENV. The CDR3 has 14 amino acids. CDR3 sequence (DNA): TGTGCCAGCAGCCCCAAGGGGTATAATTCACCCCTCCACTTT. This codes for CASSPKGYNSPLHF.

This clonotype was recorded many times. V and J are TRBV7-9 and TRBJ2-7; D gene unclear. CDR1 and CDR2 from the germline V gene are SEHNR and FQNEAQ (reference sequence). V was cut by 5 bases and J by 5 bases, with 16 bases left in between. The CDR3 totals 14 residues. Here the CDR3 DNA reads TGTGCCAGCAGCCCATTATTTCCGGATAACGAGCAGTACTTC. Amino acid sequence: CASSPLFPDNEQYF.